The T cell receptor (beta chain) under discussion was sequenced for a study of CXCR3-negative and CXCR3-positive naive CD8 T cells. Points from the study as a whole: CXCR3-negative naive cells had less hydrophobic TRB CDR3s than did CXCR3-positive naive cells.

This CDR3 contains 12 residues. Germline CDR1 and CDR2: KGHSY and FQNENV. Researchers prepared the TRB cDNA libraries using 5' RACE with UMI labels. Reanalyzing the 5' RACE reads, TCRdb keeps one entry per CDR3 protein, without DNA. The sample totals around 84,000 distinct CDR3 sequences. Phenotypically, naive CD8+ T cells corresponded to CD45RO-CCR7+CD27+CD95-. A note on this clonotype: Its target is unknown.

The source is a human donor in good health. Some clones in this sample may be carry-over from other donors' samples. This sequence joins TRBV16 and TRBJ2-7. The sample consisted of naive CXCR3+ CD8+ T cells from blood. The subset: CD45RO-CCR7+CD27+CD95- naive CD8+ T cells expressing CXCR3 (TNR3+). The CDR3 here is CASSPGRGEQYF.